This TCR beta chain was observed in a study of blood T cell repertoires in COVID-19. Study information: COVID-19 samples from acute and convalescent phases originated in the United States, Italy and Spain. The cDNA or gDNA used as material had been derived from T cells, B-cell-depleted T cells, or PBMCs.

The germline V gene has CDR1 MNHEY and CDR2 SMNVEV (reference sequence). CDR3 length: 13 amino acids. V was trimmed by 10 bases and J by 6 bases, leaving 19 bases between them. Methods used by the authors: Counts of nucleated cells, estimated from reference gene primer amplification, were obtained. The table came from immunoSEQ multiplex PCR; TCRdb's copy has only in-frame clones and leaves some out. The D gene and trimming were derived from the DNA, and the V and J assignments and clone size from that table. The sample carries around 150,000 clones, approximately 84% recorded once. The source material was peripheral blood. The chain uses TRBV27 and TRBJ2-7; weak D call: TRBD1 (6 bases). This TCR was sampled from a man between 65 and 85 years old with acute or convalescent COVID-19. In DNA, the CDR3 is TGTGCCATCGCACAGGGTAGATTTTCCGAGCAGTACTTC. This gives the protein CAIAQGRFSEQYF.